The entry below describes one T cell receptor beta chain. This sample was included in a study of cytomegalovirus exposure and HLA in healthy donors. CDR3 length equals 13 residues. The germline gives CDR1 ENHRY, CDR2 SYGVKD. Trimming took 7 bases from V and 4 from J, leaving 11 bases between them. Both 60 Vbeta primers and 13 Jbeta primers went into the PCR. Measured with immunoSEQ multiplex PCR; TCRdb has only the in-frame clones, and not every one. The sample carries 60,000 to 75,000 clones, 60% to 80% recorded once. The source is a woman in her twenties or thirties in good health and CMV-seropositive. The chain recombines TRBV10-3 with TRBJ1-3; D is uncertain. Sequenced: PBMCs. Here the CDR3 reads CAINKGGGNTIYF. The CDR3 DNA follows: TGTGCCATCAACAAGGGAGGGGGAAACACCATATATTTT.